This entry concerns a single TCR beta chain. This clonotype occurred a few times. Its binding antigen is unknown. No much larger clone exists at a distance of one base, and base qualities are not known. The sample is drawn from a study of regulatory T cells in long-lasting Graves disease (dated by TCRdb to the early 2020s). The study in broad terms: Persistent Graves' disease was defined as antithyroid drug treatment for over 5 years with persistently positive TSH receptor autoantibodies. Persistent Graves' disease patients were compared with newly diagnosed Graves' disease patients by peripheral blood TCR sequencing and RNA sequencing. The study took place in China and was registered as a clinical trial. TCR sequencing covered some 13 persistent and roughly 20 newly diagnosed Graves' disease patients, 33 samples in total. In the clinical cohort, patients with persistent Graves' disease had used antithyroid drugs for an average of about 9.3 years.

Library generation was performed with multiplex PCR. The sequencer was an Illumina HiSeq 4000. TCR beta libraries were built with iRepertoire HTBI primers and Arm-PCR amplification of CDR3 regions. Gel purification was performed on PCR products prior to sequencing. The authors processed their data as follows. A total of fewer than 70 TRBV and some 15 TRBJ segments were identified across samples and were used for gene usage analysis of CDR3 amino acid clonotypes. COPE and FqMerger were used to merge the filtered high-quality paired reads into contigs. BLAST was used to align contigs to the IMGT TRBV, TRBD and TRBJ reference genes, and CDR3 was defined following IMGT. Any clonotype with a frequency above 0.1% was counted as a highly expanded clone. Repertoire diversity was measured by Shannon entropy, and V-J evenness by the Gini coefficient. A clonotype was considered public if more than one individual shared it. Using fastp at Q25 and MiXCR, TCRdb reprocessed the public reads and kept productive beta chains. Each entry merges the rows of one CDR3 protein and shows their most common DNA and genes. The V and J calls reflect TCRdb's pipeline rather than the authors' work. Counted in this sample were some 420,000 distinct CDR3 sequences; roughly 22% of them appeared once. The ten largest make up roughly 13% of the sample.

According to the study, the label for this sample's time point signals: persistent/refractory GD, antithyroid drugs over 5 years with positive TRAb. For both TCR sequencing and RNA sequencing, RNA was extracted from PBMCs using TRIzol. The diagnosis of Graves' disease was made according to American Thyroid Association guidelines. Recruitment of patients was carried out at an endocrinology department in Xi'an, China. Each patient gave roughly 8.4 milliliters of peripheral blood, collected in an EDTA anticoagulant tube. Ficoll Paque Plus density gradient separation was used to isolate PBMCs, and no additional T cell sorting was done. RNA quality was checked with an Agilent 2100 Bioanalyzer and agarose gel, and concentration with a NanoDrop 2000. General conclusions and limits of the study: The authors noted that the small sample size was a limitation that may lower accuracy. Sequencing and analysis were limited to the TCR beta chain. Compared with newly diagnosed patients, persistent Graves' disease patients had lower TCR Shannon entropy and fewer highly expanded clones, which suggests clonal expansion. Only peripheral blood was studied, because thyroid tissue, the primary lesion, was inaccessible. Persistent patients shared more public clonotypes among themselves (2,741) than newly diagnosed patients did (over 900).

This TCR was sampled from a female donor with Graves disease. This specimen consisted of peripheral blood mononuclear cells (PBMCs), obtained when the disease was refractory, from a patient treated with antithyroid drugs.

The CDR3 region: CASSSLLWELFF. The nucleotides read TGTGCCAGCAGTTCCCTCCTTTGGGAGCTGTTTTTT. The rearranged segments are TRBV6-5 and TRBJ2-2, with no confident D gene call. V and J lose 4 bases and 9 bases, and a span of 9 bases separates them. Spanning cysteine to phenylalanine, the CDR3 consists of 12 amino acids. Only CDR3 DNA remains: 36 bases, in frame from the first base. The germline V gene supplies CDR1 MNHEY and CDR2 SVGAGI.